This TCR beta chain was recovered during a study of shared clonotypes between healthy human individuals. Study results and caveats: Naive CD4 clonotypes were shared across a few donors at about 5.3%. Clonotype sharing levels among donors were expected to vary with sequencing depth.

Using immunoSEQ multiplex PCR, the repertoire was profiled, and TCRdb retains in-frame clones only, with some absent. This table holds hundreds of thousands of clones, 95% to 97% found once. Positively selected for CCR7, the CD45RO-negative cells used as naive CD8 cells excluded terminally differentiated effector memory CD45RA+ cells. As to this clone: The antigen is not known.

This clonotype originated in a man aged 30 to 39 in good health. Sequenced input: naive CD8+ T cells sorted from blood.

This CDR3 is CASSPARDRDSYEQYF. The CDR3 nucleotides read TGCGCCAGCAGCCCTGCTCGGGACAGGGACTCCTACGAGCAGTACTTC. The gene calls are TRBV4-1 and TRBJ2-7; 9 bases agree with TRBD1. V dropped 4 bases and J dropped 0; count of bases not matched to a gene: 7. The CDR3 has 16 residues. CDR1 is MGHRA and CDR2 is YSYEKL in the germline V gene.